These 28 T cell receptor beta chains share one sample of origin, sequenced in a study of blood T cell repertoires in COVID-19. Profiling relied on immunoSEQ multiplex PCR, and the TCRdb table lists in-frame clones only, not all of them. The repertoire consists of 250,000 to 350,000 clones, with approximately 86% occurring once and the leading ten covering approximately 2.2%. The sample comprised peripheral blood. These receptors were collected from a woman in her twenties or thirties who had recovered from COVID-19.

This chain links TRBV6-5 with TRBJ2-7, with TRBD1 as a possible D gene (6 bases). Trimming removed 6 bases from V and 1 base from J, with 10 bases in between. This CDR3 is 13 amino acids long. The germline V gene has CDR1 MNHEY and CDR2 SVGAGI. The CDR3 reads CASRIQGSYEQYF. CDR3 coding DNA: TGTGCCAGCAGGATACAGGGATCCTACGAGCAGTACTTC.

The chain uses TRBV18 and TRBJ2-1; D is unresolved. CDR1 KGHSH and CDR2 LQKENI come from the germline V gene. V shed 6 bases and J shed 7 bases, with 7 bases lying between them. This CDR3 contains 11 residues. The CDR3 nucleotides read TGTGCCAGCTCCCAGTTAAATGAGCAGTTCTTC. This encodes CASSQLNEQFF.

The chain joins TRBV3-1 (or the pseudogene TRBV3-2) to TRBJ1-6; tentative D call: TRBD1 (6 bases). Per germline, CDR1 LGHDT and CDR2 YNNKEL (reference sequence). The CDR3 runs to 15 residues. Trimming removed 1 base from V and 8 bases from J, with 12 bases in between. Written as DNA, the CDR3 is TGTGCCAGCAGCCAAGGCGGGGGGCGGCATTCACCCCTCCACTTT. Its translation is CASSQGGGRHSPLHF.

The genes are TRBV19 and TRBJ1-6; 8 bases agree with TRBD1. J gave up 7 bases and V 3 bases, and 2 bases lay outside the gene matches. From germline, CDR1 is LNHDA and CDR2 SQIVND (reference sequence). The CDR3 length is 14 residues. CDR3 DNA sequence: TGTGCCAGTAGTATGGGACAGGCCAATTCACCCCTCCACTTT. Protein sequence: CASSMGQANSPLHF. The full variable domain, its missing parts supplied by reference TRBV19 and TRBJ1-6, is DGGITQSPKYLFRKEGQNVTLSCEQNLNHDAMYWYRQDPGQGLRLIYYSQIVNDFQKGDIAEGYSVSREKKESFPLTVTSAQKNPTAFYLCASSMGQANSPLHFGNGTRLTVT.

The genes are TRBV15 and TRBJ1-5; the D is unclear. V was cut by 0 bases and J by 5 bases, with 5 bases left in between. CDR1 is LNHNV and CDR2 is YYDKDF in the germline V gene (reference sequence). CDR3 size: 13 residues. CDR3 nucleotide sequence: TGTGCCACCAGCAGAGATACGGATCAGCCCCAGCATTTT. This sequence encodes CATSRDTDQPQHF.

The CDR3 protein is CRGAAGDEQFF. CDR3 sequence (DNA): TGCAGAGGGGCAGCTGGAGATGAGCAGTTCTTC. The chain is built from TRBV20-1 and TRBJ2-1, with a weak D call TRBD1 (5 bases). Germline V gives CDR1 DFQATT, CDR2 SNEGSKA (reference sequence). The CDR3 loop spans 11 amino acids.

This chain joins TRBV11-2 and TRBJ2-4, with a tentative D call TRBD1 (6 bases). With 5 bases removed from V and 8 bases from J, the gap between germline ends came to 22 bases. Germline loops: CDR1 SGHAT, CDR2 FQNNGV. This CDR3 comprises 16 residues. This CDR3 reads CASSKREQGRGDIQYF. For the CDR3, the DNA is TGTGCCAGCAGCAAACGGGAACAGGGACGAGGGGACATTCAGTACTTC.

The CDR3 loop is CASSRFGLAGVTDTQYF. CDR3 DNA sequence: TGTGCCAGCAGCCGATTCGGACTAGCGGGAGTCACAGATACGCAGTATTTT. The J gene is TRBJ2-3, the V gene TRBV4-2; 13 bases are shared with TRBD2. V was clipped by 4 bases and J by 2 bases; unmatched bases: 6. CDR3 length: 17 residues. The germline CDR1 and CDR2 sequences are LGHNA and YNFKEQ.

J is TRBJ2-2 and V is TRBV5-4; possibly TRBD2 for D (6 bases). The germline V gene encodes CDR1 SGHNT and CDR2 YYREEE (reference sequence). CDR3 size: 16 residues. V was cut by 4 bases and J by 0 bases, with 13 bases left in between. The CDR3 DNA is TGTGCCAGCAGCGGGGGACTCTCCGCGAACACCGGGGAGCTGTTTTTT. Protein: CASSGGLSANTGELFF.

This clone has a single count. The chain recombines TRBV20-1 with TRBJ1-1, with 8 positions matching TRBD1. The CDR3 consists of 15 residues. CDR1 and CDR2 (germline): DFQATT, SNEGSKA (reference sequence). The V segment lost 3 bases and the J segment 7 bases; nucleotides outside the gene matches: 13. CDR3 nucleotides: TGCAGTGCTAGTGGCGTCATCGGACAGGGATATGAAGCTTTCTTT. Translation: CSASGVIGQGYEAFF.

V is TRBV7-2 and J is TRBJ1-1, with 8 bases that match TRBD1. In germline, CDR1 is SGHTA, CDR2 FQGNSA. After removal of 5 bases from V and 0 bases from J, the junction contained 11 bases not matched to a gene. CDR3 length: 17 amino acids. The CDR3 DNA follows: TGTGCCAGCAGCCACTTGCTCACGACAGGGGTGAACACTGAAGCTTTCTTT. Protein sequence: CASSHLLTTGVNTEAFF.

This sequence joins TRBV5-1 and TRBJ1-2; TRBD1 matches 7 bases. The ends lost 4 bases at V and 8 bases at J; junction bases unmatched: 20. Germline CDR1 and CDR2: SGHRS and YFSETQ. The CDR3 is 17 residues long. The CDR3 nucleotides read TGCGCCAGCAGCCGACCCTTGACAGGGACTCTCGCCGAGGGCTACACCTTC. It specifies CASSRPLTGTLAEGYTF. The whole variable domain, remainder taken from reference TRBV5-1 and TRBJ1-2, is KAGVTQTPRYLIKTRGQQVTLSCSPISGHRSVSWYQQTPGQGLQFLFEYFSETQRNKGNFPGRFSGRQFSNSRSEMNVSTLELGDSALYLCASSRPLTGTLAEGYTFGSGTRLTVV.

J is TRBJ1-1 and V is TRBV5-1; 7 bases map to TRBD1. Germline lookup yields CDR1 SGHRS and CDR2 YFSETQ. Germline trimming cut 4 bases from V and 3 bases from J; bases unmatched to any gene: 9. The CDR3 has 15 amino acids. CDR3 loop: CASSGMGQWDTEAFF. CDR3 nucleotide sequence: TGCGCCAGCAGCGGAATGGGACAGTGGGACACTGAAGCTTTCTTT.

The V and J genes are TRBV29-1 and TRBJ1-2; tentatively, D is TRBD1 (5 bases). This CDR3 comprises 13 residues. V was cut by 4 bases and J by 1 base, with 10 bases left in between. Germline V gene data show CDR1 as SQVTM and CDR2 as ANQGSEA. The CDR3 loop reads CSVGQGYNYGYTF. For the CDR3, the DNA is TGCAGCGTTGGGCAGGGATATAACTATGGCTACACCTTC. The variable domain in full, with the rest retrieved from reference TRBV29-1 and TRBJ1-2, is SAVISQKPSRDICQRGTSLTIQCQVDSQVTMMFWYRQQPGQSLTLIATANQGSEATYESGFVIDKFPISRPNLTFSTLTVSNMSPEDSSIYLCSVGQGYNYGYTFGSGTRLTVV.

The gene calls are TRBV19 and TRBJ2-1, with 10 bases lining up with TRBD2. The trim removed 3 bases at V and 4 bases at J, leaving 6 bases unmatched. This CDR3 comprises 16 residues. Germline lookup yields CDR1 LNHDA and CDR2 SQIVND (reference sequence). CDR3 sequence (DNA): TGTGCCAGTAGTATCCTAGCGGGAGTTAGGTACAATGAGCAGTTCTTC. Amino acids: CASSILAGVRYNEQFF.

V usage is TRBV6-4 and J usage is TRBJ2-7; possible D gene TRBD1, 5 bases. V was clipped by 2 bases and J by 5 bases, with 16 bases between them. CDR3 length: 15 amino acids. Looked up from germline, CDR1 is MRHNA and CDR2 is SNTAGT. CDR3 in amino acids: CASSDRRTSGHEQYF. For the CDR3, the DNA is TGTGCCAGCAGTGACCGGCGGACATCGGGCCACGAGCAGTACTTC.

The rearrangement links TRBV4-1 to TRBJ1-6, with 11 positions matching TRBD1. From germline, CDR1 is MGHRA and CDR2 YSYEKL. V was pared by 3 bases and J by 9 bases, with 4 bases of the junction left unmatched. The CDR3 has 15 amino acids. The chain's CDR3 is CASSQGGQGGSPLHF. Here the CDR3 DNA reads TGCGCCAGCAGCCAGGGGGGACAGGGGGGTTCACCCCTCCACTTT.

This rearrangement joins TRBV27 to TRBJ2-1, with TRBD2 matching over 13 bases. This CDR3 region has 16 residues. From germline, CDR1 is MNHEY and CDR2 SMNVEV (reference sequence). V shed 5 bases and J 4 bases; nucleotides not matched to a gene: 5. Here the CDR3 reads CASSGTSGILYNEQFF. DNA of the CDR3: TGTGCCAGCAGTGGGACTAGCGGGATTCTATACAATGAGCAGTTCTTC.

The CDR3 loop is CASSQVSGAYEQYF. CDR3 nucleotides: TGCGCCAGCAGCCAAGTGTCAGGGGCCTACGAGCAGTACTTC. The chain employs TRBV4-3 and TRBJ2-7, with D maybe TRBD1 (6 bases). The CDR3 is 14 amino acids. Germline CDR1 LGHNA, CDR2 YSLEER. V lost 1 base and J lost 2, with 9 bases in between.

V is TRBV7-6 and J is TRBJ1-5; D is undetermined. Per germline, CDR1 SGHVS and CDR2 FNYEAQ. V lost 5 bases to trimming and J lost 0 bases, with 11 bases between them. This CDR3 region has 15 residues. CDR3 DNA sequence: TGTGCCAGCAGCCTCCAGGCTAATAGCAATCAGCCCCAGCATTTT. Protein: CASSLQANSNQPQHF.

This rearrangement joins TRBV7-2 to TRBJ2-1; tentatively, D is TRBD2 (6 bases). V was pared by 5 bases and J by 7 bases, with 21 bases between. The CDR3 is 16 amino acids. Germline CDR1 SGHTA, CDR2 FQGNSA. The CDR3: CASSPSTLSGANEQFF. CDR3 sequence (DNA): TGTGCCAGCAGCCCCAGCACGCTTAGCGGAGCTAATGAGCAGTTCTTC.

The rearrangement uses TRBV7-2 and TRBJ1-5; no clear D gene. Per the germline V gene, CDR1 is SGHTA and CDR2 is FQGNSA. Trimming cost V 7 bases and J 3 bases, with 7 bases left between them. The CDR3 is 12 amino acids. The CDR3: CASNNYNQPQHF. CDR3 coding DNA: TGTGCCAGCAACAACTACAATCAGCCCCAGCATTTT. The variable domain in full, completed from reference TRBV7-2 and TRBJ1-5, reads GAGVSQSPSNKVTEKGKDVELRCDPISGHTALYWYRQSLGQGLEFLIYFQGNSAPDKSGLPSDRFSAERTGGSVSTLTIQRTQQEDSAVYLCASNNYNQPQHFGDGTRLSIL.

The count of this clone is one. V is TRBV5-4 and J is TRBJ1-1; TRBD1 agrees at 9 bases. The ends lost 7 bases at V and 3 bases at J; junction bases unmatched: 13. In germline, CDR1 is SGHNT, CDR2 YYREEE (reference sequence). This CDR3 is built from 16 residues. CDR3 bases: TGTGCCAGCGGAGGGACAGGGCGATCTCTGGACACTGAAGCTTTCTTT. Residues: CASGGTGRSLDTEAFF.

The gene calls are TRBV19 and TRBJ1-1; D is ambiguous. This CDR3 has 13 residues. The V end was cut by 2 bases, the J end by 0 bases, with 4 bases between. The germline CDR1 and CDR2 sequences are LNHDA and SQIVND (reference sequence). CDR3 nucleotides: TGTGCCAGTAGTATATACATGAACACTGAAGCTTTCTTT. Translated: CASSIYMNTEAFF.

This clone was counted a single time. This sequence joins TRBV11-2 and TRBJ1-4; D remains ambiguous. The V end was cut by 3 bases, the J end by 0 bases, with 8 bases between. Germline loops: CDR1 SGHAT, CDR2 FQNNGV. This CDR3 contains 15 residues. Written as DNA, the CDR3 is TGTGCCAGCAGCTTTATGTCAGCAACTAATGAAAAACTGTTTTTT. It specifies CASSFMSATNEKLFF. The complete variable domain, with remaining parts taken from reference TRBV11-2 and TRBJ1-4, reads EAGVAQSPRYKIIEKRQSVAFWCNPISGHATLYWYQQILGQGPKLLIQFQNNGVVDDSQLPKDRFSAERLKGVDSTLKIQPAKLEDSAVYLCASSFMSATNEKLFFGSGTQLSVL.

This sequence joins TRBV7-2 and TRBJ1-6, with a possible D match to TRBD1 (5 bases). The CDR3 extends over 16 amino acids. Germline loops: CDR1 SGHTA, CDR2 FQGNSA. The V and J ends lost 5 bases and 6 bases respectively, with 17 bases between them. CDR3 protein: CASSPPGGVVNSPLHF. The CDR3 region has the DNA TGTGCCAGCAGCCCACCTGGGGGGGTCGTTAATTCACCCCTCCACTTT.

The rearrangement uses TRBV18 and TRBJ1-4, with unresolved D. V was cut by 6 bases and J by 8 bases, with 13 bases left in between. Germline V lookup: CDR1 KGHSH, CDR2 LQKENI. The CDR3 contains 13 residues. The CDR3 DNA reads TGTGCCAGCTCGCCAAACCCCCGGGAAAAACTGTTTTTT. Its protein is CASSPNPREKLFF.

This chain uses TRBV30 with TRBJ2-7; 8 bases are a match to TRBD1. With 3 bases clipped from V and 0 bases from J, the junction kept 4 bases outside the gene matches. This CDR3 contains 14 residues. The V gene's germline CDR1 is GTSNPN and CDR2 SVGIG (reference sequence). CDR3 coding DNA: TGTGCCTGGAGGACGACAGGGGACTCCTACGAGCAGTACTTC. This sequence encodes CAWRTTGDSYEQYF.